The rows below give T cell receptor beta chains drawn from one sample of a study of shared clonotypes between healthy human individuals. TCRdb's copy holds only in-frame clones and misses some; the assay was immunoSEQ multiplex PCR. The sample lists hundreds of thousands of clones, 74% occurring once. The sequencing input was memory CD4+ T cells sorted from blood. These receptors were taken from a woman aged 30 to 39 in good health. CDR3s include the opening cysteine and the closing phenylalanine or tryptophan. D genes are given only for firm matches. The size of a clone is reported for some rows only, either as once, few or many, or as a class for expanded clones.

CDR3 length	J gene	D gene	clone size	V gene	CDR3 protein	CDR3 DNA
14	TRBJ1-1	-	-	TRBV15	CATSPGQKNTEAFF	TGTGCCACCAGCCCCGGACAGAAGAACACTGAAGCTTTCTTT
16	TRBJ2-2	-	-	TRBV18	CASSLEGHLNTGELFF	TGTGCCAGCTCACTAGAGGGACACCTGAACACCGGGGAGCTGTTTTTT
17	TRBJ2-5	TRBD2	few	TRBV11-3	CASSLGTSARKGETQYF	TGTGCCAGCAGCTTGGGAACTAGCGCCCGGAAAGGAGAGACCCAGTACTTC
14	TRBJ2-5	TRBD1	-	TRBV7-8	CASSTRQGGETQYF	TGTGCCAGCAGCACCCGACAGGGGGGGGAGACCCAGTACTTC
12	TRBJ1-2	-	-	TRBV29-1	CSVRDPYHGYTF	TGCAGCGTTAGGGATCCTTACCATGGCTACACCTTC
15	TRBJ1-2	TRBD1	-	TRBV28	CASRMGQGGSYGYTF	TGTGCCAGCAGAATGGGACAGGGAGGGTCCTATGGCTACACCTTC
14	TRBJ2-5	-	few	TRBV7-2	CASSSPRDKETQYF	TGTGCCAGCAGCTCCCCCCGGGACAAAGAGACCCAGTACTTC
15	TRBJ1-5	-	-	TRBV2	CASSYRVVSNQPQHF	TGTGCCAGCAGTTACAGGGTCGTGAGCAATCAGCCCCAGCATTTT
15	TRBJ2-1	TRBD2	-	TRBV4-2	CASSQEGGSGNEQFF	TGTGCCAGCAGCCAAGAGGGCGGGAGCGGTAATGAGCAGTTCTTC
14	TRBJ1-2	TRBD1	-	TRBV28	CASTLDRAGYGYTF	TGTGCCAGCACCTTGGACAGGGCCGGCTATGGCTACACCTTC
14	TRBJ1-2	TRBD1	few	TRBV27	CASSPGTGNYGYTF	TGTGCCAGCAGTCCAGGGACAGGCAACTATGGCTACACCTTC
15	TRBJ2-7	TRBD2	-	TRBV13	CASTRRLAASYEQYF	TGTGCCAGCACCCGCCGACTAGCGGCCTCCTACGAGCAGTACTTC
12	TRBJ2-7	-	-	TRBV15	CATSRDWHEQYF	TGTGCCACCAGCAGAGATTGGCACGAGCAGTACTTC
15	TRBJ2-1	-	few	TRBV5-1	CASSLASPGYNEQFF	TGCGCCAGCAGCTTGGCCTCCCCCGGCTACAATGAGCAGTTCTTC
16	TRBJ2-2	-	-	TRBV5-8	CASSLELGPNTGELFF	TGTGCCAGCAGCTTGGAGTTGGGGCCCAACACCGGGGAGCTGTTTTTT
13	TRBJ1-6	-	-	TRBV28	CASVGRFNSPLHF	TGTGCCAGCGTAGGACGGTTTAATTCACCCCTCCACTTT
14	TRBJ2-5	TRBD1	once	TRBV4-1	CASSRPGGEETQYF	TGCGCCAGCAGCCGACCAGGGGGAGAAGAGACCCAGTACTTC
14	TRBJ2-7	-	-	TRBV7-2	CASSPTSQLGEQYF	TGTGCCAGCAGCCCTACTAGTCAGTTGGGCGAGCAGTACTTC
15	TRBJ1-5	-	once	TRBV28	CASTPSGAYNQPQHF	TGTGCCAGCACCCCCTCGGGGGCTTACAATCAGCCCCAGCATTTT
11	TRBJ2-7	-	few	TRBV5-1	CASTNGNEQYF	TGCGCCAGCACTAATGGGAACGAGCAGTACTTC
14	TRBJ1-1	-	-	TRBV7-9	CASSLGGENTEAFF	TGTGCCAGCAGCTTAGGAGGGGAGAACACTGAAGCTTTCTTT
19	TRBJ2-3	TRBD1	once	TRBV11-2	CASSSPGGRGLPSTDTQYF	TGTGCCAGCAGTTCCCCAGGCGGCAGGGGGCTACCTAGCACAGATACGCAGTATTTT
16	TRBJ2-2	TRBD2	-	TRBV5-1	CASSLTSGRATGELFF	TGCGCCAGCAGCTTGACTAGCGGGAGGGCCACCGGGGAGCTGTTTTTT
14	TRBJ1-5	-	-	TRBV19	CASSKGSEYQPQHF	TGTGCCAGTAGTAAAGGGTCGGAGTATCAGCCCCAGCATTTT
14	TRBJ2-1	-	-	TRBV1	CTSSGQGRPDEQFF	TGCACCAGCAGCGGCCAGGGTAGGCCCGATGAGCAGTTCTTC
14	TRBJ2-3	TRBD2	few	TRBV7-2	CASKTGGPTDTQYF	TGTGCCAGCAAGACGGGAGGGCCGACAGATACGCAGTATTTT
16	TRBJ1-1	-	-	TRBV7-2	CASSSNALVGDTEAFF	TGTGCCAGCAGCTCCAACGCCCTTGTCGGGGACACTGAAGCTTTCTTT
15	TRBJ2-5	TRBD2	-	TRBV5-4	CASSLFLAGEETQYF	TGTGCCAGCAGCTTGTTTCTAGCGGGAGAAGAGACCCAGTACTTC
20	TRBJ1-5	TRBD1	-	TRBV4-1	CASSQALTGTGALGNQPQHF	TGCGCCAGCAGCCAAGCGTTAACCGGGACAGGTGCCTTGGGCAATCAGCCCCAGCATTTT
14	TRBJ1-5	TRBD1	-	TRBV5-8	CASSWTGSNQPQHF	TGTGCCAGCAGCTGGACAGGGAGCAATCAGCCCCAGCATTTT
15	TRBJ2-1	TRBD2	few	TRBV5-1	CASSVSSGSYNEQFF	TGCGCCAGCAGCGTTTCTAGCGGGTCATACAATGAGCAGTTCTTC
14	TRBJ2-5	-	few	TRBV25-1	CASTGLGKGAARYF	TGTGCCAGCACCGGACTTGGGAAGGGTGCAGCCCGGTACTTC
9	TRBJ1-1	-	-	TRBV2	CASRVEAFF	TGTGCCAGTAGAGTAGAAGCTTTCTTT
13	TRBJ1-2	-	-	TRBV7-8	CASGQDRTYGYTF	TGTGCCAGCGGCCAGGACAGAACCTATGGCTACACCTTC
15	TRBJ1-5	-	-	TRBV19	CASSIYAAGNQPQHF	TGTGCCAGTAGTATATACGCCGCGGGCAATCAGCCCCAGCATTTT
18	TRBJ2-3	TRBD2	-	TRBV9	CASSVSPMAGGSTDTQYF	TGTGCCAGCAGCGTATCACCGATGGCGGGAGGAAGCACAGATACGCAGTATTTT
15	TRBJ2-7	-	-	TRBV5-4	CASSSAEVGGYEQYF	TGTGCCAGCAGCTCGGCAGAAGTAGGGGGGTACGAGCAGTACTTC
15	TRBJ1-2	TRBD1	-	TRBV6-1	CASSEGRTGLYGYTF	TGTGCCAGCAGTGAAGGCAGGACAGGGTTGTATGGCTACACCTTC
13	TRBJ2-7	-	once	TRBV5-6	CASSRDMVGEQYF	TGTGCCAGCAGCCGGGACATGGTTGGCGAGCAGTACTTC
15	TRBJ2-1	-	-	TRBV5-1	CASSLDSRGYNEQFF	TGCGCCAGCAGCTTGGACAGCCGGGGCTACAATGAGCAGTTCTTC
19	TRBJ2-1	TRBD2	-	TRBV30	CASKISSGRAGGSYNEQFF	TGTGCCTCTAAGATCTCGAGCGGGAGGGCTGGAGGATCCTACAATGAGCAGTTCTTC
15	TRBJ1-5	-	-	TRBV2	CASTPELGGAQPQHF	TGTGCCAGCACCCCAGAGTTGGGGGGCGCTCAGCCCCAGCATTTT
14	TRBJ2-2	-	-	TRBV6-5	CASSLDSYTGELFF	TGTGCCAGCAGCCTCGACAGTTACACCGGGGAGCTGTTTTTT
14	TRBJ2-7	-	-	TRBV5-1	CASSFQVGSYEQYF	TGCGCCAGCAGCTTCCAGGTCGGTTCCTACGAGCAGTACTTC
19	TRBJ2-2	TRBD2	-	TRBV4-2	CASSQAPGLAGGNTGELFF	TGTGCCAGCAGCCAGGCACCGGGACTAGCGGGGGGGAACACCGGGGAGCTGTTTTTT
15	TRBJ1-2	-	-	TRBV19	CASSIVRQANYGYTF	TGTGCCAGTAGTATAGTCCGGCAAGCTAACTATGGCTACACCTTC
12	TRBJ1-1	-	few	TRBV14	CASSGLNTEAFF	TGTGCCAGCAGCGGCCTGAACACTGAAGCTTTCTTT